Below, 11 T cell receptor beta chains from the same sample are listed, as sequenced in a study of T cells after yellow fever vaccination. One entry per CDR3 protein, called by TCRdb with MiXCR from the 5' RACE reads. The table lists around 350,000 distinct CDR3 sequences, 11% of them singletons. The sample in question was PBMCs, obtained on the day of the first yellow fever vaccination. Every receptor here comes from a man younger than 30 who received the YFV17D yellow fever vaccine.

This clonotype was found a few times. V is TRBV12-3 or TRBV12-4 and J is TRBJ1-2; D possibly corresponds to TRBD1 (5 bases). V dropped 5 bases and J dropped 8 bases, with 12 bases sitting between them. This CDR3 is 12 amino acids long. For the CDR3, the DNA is TGTGCCAGCAGTCCCAGACAGTTGGGCTACACCTTC. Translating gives CASSPRQLGYTF.

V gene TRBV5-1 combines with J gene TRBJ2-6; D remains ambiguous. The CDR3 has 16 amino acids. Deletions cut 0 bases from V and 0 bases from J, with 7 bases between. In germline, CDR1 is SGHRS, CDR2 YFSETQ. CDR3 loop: CASSLAHNSGANVLTF. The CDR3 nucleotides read TGCGCCAGCAGCTTGGCTCACAACTCTGGGGCCAACGTCCTGACTTTC.

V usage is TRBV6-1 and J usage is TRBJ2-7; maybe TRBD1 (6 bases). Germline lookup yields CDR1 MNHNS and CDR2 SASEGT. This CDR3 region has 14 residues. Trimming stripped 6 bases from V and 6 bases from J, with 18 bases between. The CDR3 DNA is TGTGCCAGCAGCGAAATACTACAGGGAGTCGAGCAGTACTTC. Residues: CASSEILQGVEQYF.

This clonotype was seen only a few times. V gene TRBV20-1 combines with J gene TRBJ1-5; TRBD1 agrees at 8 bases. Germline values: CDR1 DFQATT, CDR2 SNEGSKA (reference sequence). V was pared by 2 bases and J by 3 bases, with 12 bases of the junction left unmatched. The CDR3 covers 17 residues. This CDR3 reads CSARPPGRTGNNQPQHF. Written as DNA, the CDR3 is TGCAGTGCTAGACCCCCTGGGAGGACAGGGAACAATCAGCCCCAGCATTTT.

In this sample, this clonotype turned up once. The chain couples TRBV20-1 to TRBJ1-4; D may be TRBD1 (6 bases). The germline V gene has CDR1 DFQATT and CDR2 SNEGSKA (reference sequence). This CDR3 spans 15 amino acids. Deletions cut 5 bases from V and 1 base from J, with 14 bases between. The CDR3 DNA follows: TGCAGTGCTTTCCCCGGGGGGCAAACTAATGAAAAACTGTTTTTT. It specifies CSAFPGGQTNEKLFF.

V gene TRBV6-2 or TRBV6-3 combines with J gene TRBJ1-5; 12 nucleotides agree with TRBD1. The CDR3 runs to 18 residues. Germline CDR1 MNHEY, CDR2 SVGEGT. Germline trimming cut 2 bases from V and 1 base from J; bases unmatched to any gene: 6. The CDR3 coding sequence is TGTGCCAGCAGTTACGGGGGACAGGGGGCGAGGAGCAATCAGCCCCAGCATTTT. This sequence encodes CASSYGGQGARSNQPQHF.

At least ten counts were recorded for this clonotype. CDR3 DNA sequence: TGTGCCAGCAGCTTAAGGGCCAGGGGAACTGAAGCTTTCTTT. It specifies CASSLRARGTEAFF. This chain joins TRBV5-6 and TRBJ1-1, with TRBD1 as a possible D gene (6 bases). CDR1 and CDR2 from the germline V gene are SGHDT and YYEEEE. Trimming took 2 bases from V and 5 from J, leaving 13 bases between them. The CDR3 is made up of 14 amino acids.

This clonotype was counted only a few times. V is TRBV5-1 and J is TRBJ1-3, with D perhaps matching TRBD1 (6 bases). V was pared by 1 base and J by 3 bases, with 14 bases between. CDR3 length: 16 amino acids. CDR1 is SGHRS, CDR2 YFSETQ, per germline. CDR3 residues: CASSLSGTRLGNTIYF. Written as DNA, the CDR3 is TGCGCCAGCAGCTTGAGCGGGACACGGCTTGGAAACACCATATATTTT. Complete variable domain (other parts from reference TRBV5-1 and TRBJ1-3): KAGVTQTPRYLIKTRGQQVTLSCSPISGHRSVSWYQQTPGQGLQFLFEYFSETQRNKGNFPGRFSGRQFSNSRSEMNVSTLELGDSALYLCASSLSGTRLGNTIYFGEGSWLTVV.

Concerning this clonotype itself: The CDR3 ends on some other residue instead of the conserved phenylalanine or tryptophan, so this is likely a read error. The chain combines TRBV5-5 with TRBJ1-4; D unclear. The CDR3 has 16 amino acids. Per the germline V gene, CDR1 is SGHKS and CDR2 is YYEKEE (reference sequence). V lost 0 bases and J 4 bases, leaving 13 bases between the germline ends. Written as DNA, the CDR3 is TGTGCCAGCAGCTTGGACGCGGCAGCCCTTAATGAAAAACTGTTTTAT. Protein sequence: CASSLDAAALNEKLFY.

This chain's CDR3 is CASSWTGAEKLFF. The CDR3 DNA sequence: TGCGCCAGCAGCTGGACAGGGGCGGAAAAACTGTTTTTT. The chain uses TRBV5-1 and TRBJ1-4; 9 nucleotides line up with TRBD1. V gave up 3 bases and J gave up 8 bases; unmatched junction bases: 2. CDR1 SGHRS and CDR2 YFSETQ come from the germline V gene. CDR3 length: 13 amino acids.

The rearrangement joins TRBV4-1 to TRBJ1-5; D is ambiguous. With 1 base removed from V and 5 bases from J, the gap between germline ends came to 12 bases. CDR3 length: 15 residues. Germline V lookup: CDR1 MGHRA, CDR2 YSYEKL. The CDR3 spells CASSQVADQYQPQHF. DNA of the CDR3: TGCGCCAGCAGCCAAGTAGCTGACCAGTATCAGCCCCAGCATTTT.